These T cell receptor beta chains were read from a single sample in a study of blood T cell repertoires in COVID-19. Sequenced by immunoSEQ multiplex PCR; TCRdb stores in-frame clones only, minus some. Among fewer than 300,000 clones listed, roughly 87% were seen once. Sequenced: peripheral blood. Every receptor here comes from a human donor in a cohort sampled during active COVID-19. Both conserved end residues are part of each CDR3. The order of the fields is CDR3 protein, CDR3 DNA, clone size, J gene, D gene, V gene. D genes are given only for firm matches. A clone size is listed for some rows: how often the clone was seen (once, few, many), or a class if it is expanded.

CDR3 protein: CASSSGLGLAERNTGELFF; CDR3 DNA: TGCGCCAGCAGCTCGGGGTTAGGACTAGCGGAGAGGAACACCGGGGAGCTGTTTTTT; clone size: .; J gene: TRBJ2-2; D gene: TRBD2; V gene: TRBV5-1
CDR3 protein: CASSYDRGKNTEAFF; CDR3 DNA: TGTGCCAGCAGTTACGATAGAGGGAAAAACACTGAAGCTTTCTTT; clone size: .; J gene: TRBJ1-1; D gene: .; V gene: TRBV6-5
CDR3 protein: CASSLEPGQGSNQPQHF; CDR3 DNA: TGCGCCAGCAGCTTGGAACCGGGACAGGGGTCGAATCAGCCCCAGCATTTT; clone size: .; J gene: TRBJ1-5; D gene: TRBD1; V gene: TRBV5-1
CDR3 protein: CASSPSGLSYEQYF; CDR3 DNA: TGTGCCAGCTCACCCTCAGGTCTGTCCTACGAGCAGTACTTC; clone size: .; J gene: TRBJ2-7; D gene: .; V gene: TRBV18
CDR3 protein: CASSPLIRSKAGANYNEQFF; CDR3 DNA: TGCGCCAGCAGCCCCCTAATACGGTCCAAAGCGGGAGCAAATTACAATGAGCAGTTCTTC; clone size: .; J gene: TRBJ2-1; D gene: TRBD2; V gene: TRBV4-1
CDR3 protein: CAGGRGDSQGEKLFF; CDR3 DNA: TGTGCCGGTGGGCGAGGGGACAGCCAAGGGGAAAAACTGTTTTTT; clone size: .; J gene: TRBJ1-4; D gene: TRBD1; V gene: TRBV6-5
CDR3 protein: CASRVVGRSGETQYF; CDR3 DNA: TGCGCCAGCAGGGTCGTCGGGAGGAGTGGAGAGACCCAGTACTTC; clone size: .; J gene: TRBJ2-5; D gene: TRBD2; V gene: TRBV5-1
CDR3 protein: CASSWSASETSSGANVLTF; CDR3 DNA: TGTGCCAGCAGTTGGTCGGCTTCCGAGACAAGCTCTGGGGCCAACGTCCTGACTTTC; clone size: .; J gene: TRBJ2-6; D gene: .; V gene: TRBV28
CDR3 protein: CASSPDPGQGPYEQYF; CDR3 DNA: TGTGCCAGCAGCCCAGATCCGGGACAGGGCCCCTACGAGCAGTACTTC; clone size: .; J gene: TRBJ2-7; D gene: TRBD1; V gene: TRBV7-9
CDR3 protein: CASSYLTGFNEQFF; CDR3 DNA: TGTGCCAGCAGTTACCTTACTGGTTTCAATGAGCAGTTCTTC; clone size: .; J gene: TRBJ2-1; D gene: .; V gene: TRBV6-5
CDR3 protein: CASRLTGGSGNTIYF; CDR3 DNA: TGCGCCAGCAGATTAACAGGTGGCTCTGGAAACACCATATATTTT; clone size: .; J gene: TRBJ1-3; D gene: .; V gene: TRBV4-1
CDR3 protein: CASLGQTNTEAFF; CDR3 DNA: TGTGCCAGTCTGGGACAGACAAACACTGAAGCTTTCTTT; clone size: .; J gene: TRBJ1-1; D gene: TRBD1; V gene: TRBV19
CDR3 protein: CASSQVGGMNTEAFF; CDR3 DNA: TGTGCCAGCAGCCAAGTCGGAGGGATGAACACTGAAGCTTTCTTT; clone size: .; J gene: TRBJ1-1; D gene: .; V gene: TRBV14
CDR3 protein: CASSPIRGTGPKVGYNEQFF; CDR3 DNA: TGTGCCAGCAGCCCAATCCGGGGGACAGGTCCAAAGGTCGGGTACAATGAGCAGTTCTTC; clone size: .; J gene: TRBJ2-1; D gene: TRBD1; V gene: TRBV6-2/TRBV6-3
CDR3 protein: CASSSWTGSNYGYTF; CDR3 DNA: TGTGCCAGCAGCTCGTGGACAGGGTCTAACTATGGCTACACCTTC; clone size: .; J gene: TRBJ1-2; D gene: TRBD1; V gene: TRBV7-8
CDR3 protein: CASRTGRNEKLFF; CDR3 DNA: TGTGCCAGCAGGACAGGGAGGAATGAAAAACTGTTTTTT; clone size: .; J gene: TRBJ1-4; D gene: TRBD1; V gene: TRBV2
CDR3 protein: CASSLVREFRPSEAFF; CDR3 DNA: TGTGCCAGCAGCTTAGTAAGGGAGTTCCGACCCTCGGAAGCTTTCTTT; clone size: .; J gene: TRBJ1-1; D gene: .; V gene: TRBV11-2
CDR3 protein: CASSPRLSAGNSPLHF; CDR3 DNA: TGTGCCAGCAGTCCCCGCTTGTCAGCGGGAAATTCACCCCTCCACTTT; clone size: .; J gene: TRBJ1-6; D gene: .; V gene: TRBV27
CDR3 protein: CASSPPGLSGNTIYF; CDR3 DNA: TGTGCCAGCTCACCACCGGGCCTCTCTGGAAACACCATATATTTT; clone size: .; J gene: TRBJ1-3; D gene: .; V gene: TRBV18
CDR3 protein: CATRGGRGRTEAFF; CDR3 DNA: TGTGCCACTAGGGGGGGCAGGGGGCGAACTGAAGCTTTCTTT; clone size: .; J gene: TRBJ1-1; D gene: TRBD1; V gene: TRBV19
CDR3 protein: CATSRPGLHKNIQYF; CDR3 DNA: TGTGCCACCAGCAGACCTGGACTCCACAAAAACATTCAGTACTTC; clone size: .; J gene: TRBJ2-4; D gene: .; V gene: TRBV15
CDR3 protein: CASYPKAGPQYF; CDR3 DNA: TGTGCCAGTTACCCCAAGGCGGGACCACAGTACTTC; clone size: .; J gene: TRBJ2-7; D gene: .; V gene: TRBV28
CDR3 protein: CASSYSTMWTGDTYEQYF; CDR3 DNA: TGTGCCAGCAGTTACTCAACAATGTGGACAGGGGACACCTACGAGCAGTACTTC; clone size: .; J gene: TRBJ2-7; D gene: TRBD1; V gene: TRBV6-2/TRBV6-3
CDR3 protein: CSVGGLDSEAFF; CDR3 DNA: TGCAGCGTGGGCGGATTGGACAGTGAAGCTTTCTTT; clone size: .; J gene: TRBJ1-1; D gene: .; V gene: TRBV29-1
CDR3 protein: CASSKGLAGDYEQFF; CDR3 DNA: TGTGCCAGTAGTAAGGGACTAGCGGGAGACTATGAGCAGTTCTTC; clone size: .; J gene: TRBJ2-1; D gene: TRBD2; V gene: TRBV19
CDR3 protein: CASSLAGTGELFF; CDR3 DNA: TGCGCCAGCAGCTTGGCCGGCACCGGGGAGCTGTTTTTT; clone size: .; J gene: TRBJ2-2; D gene: .; V gene: TRBV5-1
CDR3 protein: CASRLEPTGGSDTQYF; CDR3 DNA: TGTGCAAGTCGCTTAGAACCGACAGGGGGGTCAGATACGCAGTATTTT; clone size: .; J gene: TRBJ2-3; D gene: .; V gene: TRBV12-2
CDR3 protein: CSARDIRGTVF; CDR3 DNA: TGCAGTGCTAGAGATATAAGGGGGACAGTCTTC; clone size: .; J gene: TRBJ1-2; D gene: TRBD1; V gene: TRBV20-1
CDR3 protein: CASSSIQGIVQENEKLFF; CDR3 DNA: TGTGCCAGCAGCTCTATACAGGGTATCGTTCAGGAGAATGAAAAACTGTTTTTT; clone size: once; J gene: TRBJ1-4; D gene: .; V gene: TRBV7-9
CDR3 protein: CSASKTGKEQYF; CDR3 DNA: TGCAGTGCTAGTAAGACAGGGAAAGAGCAGTACTTC; clone size: .; J gene: TRBJ2-7; D gene: TRBD1; V gene: TRBV20-1
CDR3 protein: CASSPTSGSIYF; CDR3 DNA: TGTGCCAGCAGCCCCACCAGCGGATCCATATATTTT; clone size: .; J gene: TRBJ1-3; D gene: .; V gene: TRBV7-8
CDR3 protein: CASGDRGLGNTIYF; CDR3 DNA: TGTGCCAGCGGGGACAGGGGGCTCGGGAACACCATATATTTT; clone size: .; J gene: TRBJ1-3; D gene: TRBD1; V gene: TRBV6-5
CDR3 protein: CASSYAGEWNSPLHF; CDR3 DNA: TGTGCCAGCAGTTACGCGGGGGAATGGAATTCACCCCTCCACTTT; clone size: .; J gene: TRBJ1-6; D gene: .; V gene: TRBV27
CDR3 protein: CASNPEGGNYGYTF; CDR3 DNA: TGTGCCAGCAACCCCGAAGGGGGCAACTATGGCTACACCTTC; clone size: .; J gene: TRBJ1-2; D gene: TRBD1; V gene: TRBV9
CDR3 protein: CASSPGTGGNYGYTF; CDR3 DNA: TGTGCCAGCAGCCCCGGGACAGGGGGCAACTATGGCTACACCTTC; clone size: .; J gene: TRBJ1-2; D gene: TRBD1; V gene: TRBV27
CDR3 protein: CASSDFIYEQYF; CDR3 DNA: TGTGCCAGCAGTGATTTCATTTACGAGCAGTACTTC; clone size: .; J gene: TRBJ2-7; D gene: .; V gene: TRBV2
CDR3 protein: CASSYSHSGGSTF; CDR3 DNA: TGTGCCAGCAGTTACTCGCATTCAGGAGGGAGCACCTTC; clone size: .; J gene: TRBJ1-2; D gene: .; V gene: TRBV6-5
CDR3 protein: CASSTQLAGGPYNEQFF; CDR3 DNA: TGTGCCAGTAGTACACAACTAGCGGGAGGGCCTTACAATGAGCAGTTCTTC; clone size: .; J gene: TRBJ2-1; D gene: TRBD2; V gene: TRBV19
CDR3 protein: CASSQEMRQGIPDTQYF; CDR3 DNA: TGCGCCAGCAGCCAAGAAATGAGACAGGGGATTCCAGATACGCAGTATTTT; clone size: .; J gene: TRBJ2-3; D gene: TRBD1; V gene: TRBV4-3
CDR3 protein: CASSIDLGGGLETQYF; CDR3 DNA: TGTGCCAGTAGTATCGACCTAGGGGGGGGCCTAGAGACCCAGTACTTC; clone size: .; J gene: TRBJ2-5; D gene: .; V gene: TRBV19
CDR3 protein: CSASRQGGIHSNQPQHF; CDR3 DNA: TGCAGTGCTAGTCGCCAGGGAGGGATTCATAGCAATCAGCCCCAGCATTTT; clone size: once; J gene: TRBJ1-5; D gene: .; V gene: TRBV20-1
CDR3 protein: CAKAGGRGEQFF; CDR3 DNA: TGTGCCAAAGCGGGAGGGCGCGGTGAGCAGTTCTTC; clone size: .; J gene: TRBJ2-1; D gene: .; V gene: TRBV21-1
CDR3 protein: CASSYRGGGNTEAFF; CDR3 DNA: TGTGCCAGCAGTTATCGCGGGGGGGGGAACACTGAAGCTTTCTTT; clone size: .; J gene: TRBJ1-1; D gene: .; V gene: TRBV6-5
CDR3 protein: CASSQGPGTGGYTF; CDR3 DNA: TGTGCCAGCAGCCAAGGACCGGGGACAGGCGGCTACACCTTC; clone size: .; J gene: TRBJ1-2; D gene: TRBD1; V gene: TRBV4-2
CDR3 protein: CASSSGTVDNSPLHF; CDR3 DNA: TGTGCCAGCAGTTCCGGGACAGTCGACAATTCACCCCTCCACTTT; clone size: .; J gene: TRBJ1-6; D gene: TRBD1; V gene: TRBV6-5
CDR3 protein: CASQPGHVSSGANVLTF; CDR3 DNA: TGTGCCAGCCAACCGGGACACGTTTCCTCTGGGGCCAACGTCCTGACTTTC; clone size: .; J gene: TRBJ2-6; D gene: .; V gene: TRBV19
CDR3 protein: CAWSQTGNLEKLFF; CDR3 DNA: TGTGCCTGGAGCCAAACAGGGAACCTTGAAAAACTGTTTTTT; clone size: few; J gene: TRBJ1-4; D gene: .; V gene: TRBV30
CDR3 protein: CASSTNSGAPYF; CDR3 DNA: TGTGCCAGCAGCACAAATTCCGGAGCCCCTTACTTC; clone size: .; J gene: TRBJ2-7; D gene: .; V gene: TRBV11-2
CDR3 protein: CASSPWRAQETQYF; CDR3 DNA: TGTGCCAGCAGCCCTTGGCGGGCTCAAGAGACCCAGTACTTC; clone size: once; J gene: TRBJ2-5; D gene: .; V gene: TRBV3-1/TRBV3-2
CDR3 protein: CASSSTAGLQETQYF; CDR3 DNA: TGTGCCAGCAGCTCCACTGCGGGACTACAAGAGACCCAGTACTTC; clone size: .; J gene: TRBJ2-5; D gene: TRBD2; V gene: TRBV3-1/TRBV3-2
CDR3 protein: CASSYGGGGSTYNEQFF; CDR3 DNA: TGTGCCAGCAGCTACGGTGGAGGAGGGAGTACCTACAATGAGCAGTTCTTC; clone size: .; J gene: TRBJ2-1; D gene: .; V gene: TRBV7-6
CDR3 protein: CASSLRQGAGYTF; CDR3 DNA: TGTGCCAGCAGTTTACGACAGGGGGCAGGCTACACCTTC; clone size: once; J gene: TRBJ1-2; D gene: TRBD1; V gene: TRBV28
CDR3 protein: CASLASREQYF; CDR3 DNA: TGTGCCTCCCTAGCTTCCAGGGAGCAGTACTTC; clone size: .; J gene: TRBJ2-7; D gene: .; V gene: TRBV24-1